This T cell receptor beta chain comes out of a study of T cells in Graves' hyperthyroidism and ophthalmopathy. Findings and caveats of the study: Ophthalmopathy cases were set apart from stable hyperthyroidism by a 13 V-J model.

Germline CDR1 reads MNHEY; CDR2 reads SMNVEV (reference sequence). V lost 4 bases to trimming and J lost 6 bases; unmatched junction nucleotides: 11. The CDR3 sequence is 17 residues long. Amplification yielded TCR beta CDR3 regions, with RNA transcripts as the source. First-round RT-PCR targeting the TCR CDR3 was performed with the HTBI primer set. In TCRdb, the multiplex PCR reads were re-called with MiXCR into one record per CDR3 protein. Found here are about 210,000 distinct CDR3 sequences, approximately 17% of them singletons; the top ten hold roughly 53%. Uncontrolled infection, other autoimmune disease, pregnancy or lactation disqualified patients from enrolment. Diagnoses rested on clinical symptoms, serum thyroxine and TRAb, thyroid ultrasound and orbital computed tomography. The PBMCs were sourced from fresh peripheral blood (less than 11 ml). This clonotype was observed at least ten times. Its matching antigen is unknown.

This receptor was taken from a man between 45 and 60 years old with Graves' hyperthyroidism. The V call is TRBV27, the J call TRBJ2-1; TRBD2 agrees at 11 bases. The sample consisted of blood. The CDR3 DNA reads TGTGCCAGCAGTTCGCAATTACTAGCGGGAGCGGGCAATGAGCAGTTCTTC. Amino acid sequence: CASSSQLLAGAGNEQFF.